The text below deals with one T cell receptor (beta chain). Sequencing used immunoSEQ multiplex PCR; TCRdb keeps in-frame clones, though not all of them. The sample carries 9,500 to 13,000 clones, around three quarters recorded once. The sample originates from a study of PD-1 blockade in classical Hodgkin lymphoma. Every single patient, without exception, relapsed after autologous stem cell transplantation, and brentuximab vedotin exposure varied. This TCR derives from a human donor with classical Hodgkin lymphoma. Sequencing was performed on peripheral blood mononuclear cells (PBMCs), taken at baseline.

The CDR3 DNA reads TGTGCCAGTAGTGAACTCCTAGCGATAGGGGAGCTGTTTTTT. Residues: CASSELLAIGELFF. The gene calls are TRBV19 and TRBJ2-2; TRBD2 might be the D (6 bases). The V gene's germline CDR1 is LNHDA and CDR2 SQIVND (reference sequence). This CDR3 is 14 amino acids long. V shed 5 bases and J shed 8 bases, with 15 bases lying between them.